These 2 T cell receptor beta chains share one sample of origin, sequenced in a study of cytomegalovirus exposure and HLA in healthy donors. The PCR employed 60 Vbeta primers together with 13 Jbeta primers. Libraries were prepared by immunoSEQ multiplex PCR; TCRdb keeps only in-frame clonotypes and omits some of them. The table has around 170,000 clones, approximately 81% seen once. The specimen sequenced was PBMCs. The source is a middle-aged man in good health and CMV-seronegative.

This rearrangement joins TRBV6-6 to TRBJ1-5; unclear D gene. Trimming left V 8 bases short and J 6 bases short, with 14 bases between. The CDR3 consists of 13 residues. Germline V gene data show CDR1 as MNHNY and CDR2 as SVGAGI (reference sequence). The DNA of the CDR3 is TGTGCCAGCGTAGAGGGCGGGTTTCAGCCCCAGCATTTT. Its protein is CASVEGGFQPQHF.

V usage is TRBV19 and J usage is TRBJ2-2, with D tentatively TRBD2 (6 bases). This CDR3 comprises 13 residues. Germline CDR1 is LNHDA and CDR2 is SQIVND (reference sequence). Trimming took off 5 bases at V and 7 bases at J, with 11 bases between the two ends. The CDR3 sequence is CASSGGGNGELFF. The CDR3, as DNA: TGTGCCAGTAGTGGGGGAGGAAACGGGGAGCTGTTTTTT.